This TCR beta chain was found in a study of a mutant IDH1 vaccine in newly diagnosed glioma (dated by TCRdb to about 2021). In the study overall: Eight vaccinations were administered to patients in weeks 1, 3, 5, 7, 11, 15, 19 and 23, corresponding to visits V03 through V10. In the chemotherapy-containing groups, vaccination started alongside temozolomide cycles, whereas in patients who had radiotherapy alone it started 4-6 weeks after radiotherapy. Of the 25 to 35 patients who were treated, about 62% were male and roughly 40% were female, and the mean age was about 37 years. Before enrollment, patients had received standard therapy of radiotherapy alone, temozolomide alone, or radiochemotherapy with temozolomide; most received the combination. Peripheral blood was drawn at six visits: V03 (baseline), V05, V07, V10, V12 and V13. Longitudinal TCRB deep sequencing was done for 25 to 30 treated patients, wherever samples were available for exploratory analyses.

Trimming takes 3 bases from V and 5 bases from J, and the germline ends sit 10 bases apart. The germline V gene provides CDR1 KGHSH and CDR2 LQKENI. The CDR3 sequence holds 13 residues, the cysteine and phenylalanine included. Only the CDR3 DNA stays, 39 bases, in frame from base 1. With respect to this clone: Its antigen is unknown. Base qualities are not provided; no much larger clone lies one nucleotide away.

Points the paper makes about the study in general: Changes in the top peripheral T cell clonotypes picked up by TCRB sequencing did not appear to be linked to pseudoprogression. The authors noted that analyses of patient blood samples could not be reproduced because of sample limitations. PBMC samples for TCRB deep sequencing were selected based on availability. Immune responses induced by the vaccine were seen in around 93% of patients across multiple MHC alleles.

Read against the paper, the sample's time point label means: week 23, last vaccination. Each vaccine dose was 300 ug of a 20-mer mutant IDH1 peptide in Montanide, given subcutaneously with topical imiquimod. The donors had newly diagnosed IDH1-mutant astrocytomas of WHO grade 3 or 4 that showed loss of nuclear ATRX. The samples were drawn from NOA16, a multicentre, single-arm, open-label phase I trial in Germany that tested a mutant IDH1 peptide vaccine in humans for the first time. Genomic DNA for TCRB sequencing was extracted from EDTA blood using the DNeasy Blood and Tissue Kit. The library came from the immunoSEQ multiplex PCR assay. Rearranged TCR beta chain sequences were amplified with the hsTCRB Kit following the manufacturer's protocol. An Illumina MiSeq was used to sequence the TCRB libraries. Per the source publication's procedure: The proprietary platform of the kit vendor was used for demultiplexing, trimming and gene mapping. The source is immuneACCESS, and TCRdb retained only in-frame sequences with V and J called. Part of the clones is not carried over; for the studies checked, unresolved V genes explain less than half of this, and the remainder is unexplained. The DNA gave D and trimming, while V, J and clone size come from that table. A total of 65,000 or so clones appear in this sample, 70% to 90% of them only once. Together, the top ten hold 4% of the sample.

The clonotype comes from a man younger than 45 with glioma. The V and J segments used are TRBV18 and TRBJ2-5; 6 matching bases give a weak D call of TRBD2. The specimen was PBMCs, collected from a glioma patient whose treatment included an IDH1 peptide vaccine. The sequence in DNA is TGTGCCAGCTCACCGGGGCGGGGCGAGACCCAGTACTTC. This is translated as CASSPGRGETQYF.